This T cell receptor (beta chain) originates from a study of T cells after yellow fever vaccination. Study-level findings and limits: Abundant clonotypes from the bulk population could get into FACS-sorted repertoires as contaminants.

A 5'RACE template-switching step, the method used to make TCR cDNA, added a universal primer site and UMIs. MiXCR, applied by TCRdb to the 5' RACE reads, yields one record per CDR3 protein. The sample consists of 600,000 to 750,000 distinct CDR3 sequences, about 12% of them appearing once. Points on this clonotype: Its antigen is not identified.

The CDR3 runs to 13 residues. The V gene's germline CDR1 is SGHTA and CDR2 FQGNSA. The trim removed 10 bases at V and 4 bases at J, leaving 9 bases unmatched. This TCR was recovered from a man aged 25 to 45 who received the YFV17D yellow fever vaccine. The chain carries TRBV7-2 and TRBJ2-7; 8 bases align to TRBD1. The material was PBMCs, obtained on the day of the yellow fever booster vaccination. CDR3 bases: TGTGCCACCGTCGACAGGGGTGGTTACGAGCAGTACTTC. Protein: CATVDRGGYEQYF.